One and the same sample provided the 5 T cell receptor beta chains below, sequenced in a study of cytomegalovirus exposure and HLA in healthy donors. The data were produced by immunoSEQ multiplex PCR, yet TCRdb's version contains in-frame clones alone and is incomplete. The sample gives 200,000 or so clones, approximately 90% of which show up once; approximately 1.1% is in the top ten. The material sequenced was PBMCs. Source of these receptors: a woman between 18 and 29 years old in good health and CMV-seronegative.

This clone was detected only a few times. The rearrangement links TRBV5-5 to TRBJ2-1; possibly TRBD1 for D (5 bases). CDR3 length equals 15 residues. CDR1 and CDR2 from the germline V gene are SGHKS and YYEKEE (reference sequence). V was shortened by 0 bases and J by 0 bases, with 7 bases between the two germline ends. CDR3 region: CASSLGQSSYNEQFF. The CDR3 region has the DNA TGTGCCAGCAGCTTGGGACAGTCCTCCTACAATGAGCAGTTCTTC.

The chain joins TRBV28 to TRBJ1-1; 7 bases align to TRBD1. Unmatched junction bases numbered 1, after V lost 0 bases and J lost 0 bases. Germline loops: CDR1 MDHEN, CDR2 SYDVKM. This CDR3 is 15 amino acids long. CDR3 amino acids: CASSLWGTVNTEAFF. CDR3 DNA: TGTGCCAGCAGTTTATGGGGGACAGTGAACACTGAAGCTTTCTTT. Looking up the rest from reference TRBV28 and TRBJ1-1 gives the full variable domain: DVKVTQSSRYLVKRTGEKVFLECVQDMDHENMFWYRQDPGLGLRLIYFSYDVKMKEKGDIPEGYSVSREKKERFSLILESASTNQTSMYLCASSLWGTVNTEAFFGQGTRLTVV.

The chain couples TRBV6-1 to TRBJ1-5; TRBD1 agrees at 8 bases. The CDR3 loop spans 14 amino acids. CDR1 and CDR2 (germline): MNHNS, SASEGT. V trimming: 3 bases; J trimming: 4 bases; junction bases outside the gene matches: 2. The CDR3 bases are TGTGCCAGCAGTGAGGGACAGGCAAATCAGCCCCAGCATTTT. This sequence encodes CASSEGQANQPQHF.

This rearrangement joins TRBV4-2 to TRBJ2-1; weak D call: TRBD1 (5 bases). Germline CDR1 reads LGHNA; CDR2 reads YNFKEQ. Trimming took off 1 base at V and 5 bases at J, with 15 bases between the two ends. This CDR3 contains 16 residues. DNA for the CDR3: TGTGCCAGCAGCCAAGGAGGTCAGGGCGTCCACAATGAGCAGTTCTTC. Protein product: CASSQGGQGVHNEQFF.

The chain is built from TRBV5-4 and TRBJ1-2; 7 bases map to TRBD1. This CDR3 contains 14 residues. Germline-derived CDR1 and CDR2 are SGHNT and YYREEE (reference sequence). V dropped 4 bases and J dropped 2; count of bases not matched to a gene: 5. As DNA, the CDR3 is TGTGCCAGCAGCCCTACGGACAGGAACTATGGCTACACCTTC. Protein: CASSPTDRNYGYTF. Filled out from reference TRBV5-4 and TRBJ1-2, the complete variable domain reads ETGVTQSPTHLIKTRGQQVTLRCSSQSGHNTVSWYQQALGQGPQFIFQYYREEENGRGNFPPRFSGLQFPNYSSELNVNALELDDSALYLCASSPTDRNYGYTFGSGTRLTVV.